This TCR beta chain was identified in a study of CD8 T cells in Susac syndrome. TCR beta was sequenced from blood CD8+ and CD4+ T cells. FACS enriched CD8+ TEMRA cells, while bulk CD8+ and CD4+ were negatively isolated. The V and J ends lost 0 bases and 11 bases respectively, with 19 bases between them. The CDR3 runs to 15 residues. Germline CDR1 and CDR2: SGHTA and FQGNSA. It was with random hexamers that 0.5 to 1 ug RNA was reverse transcribed. TCRdb itself ran the immunoSEQ multiplex PCR reads through MiXCR, one entry per CDR3 protein. The data contain 110,000 or so distinct CDR3 sequences, around nine tenths of them singletons.

This TCR was sampled from a human donor in good health. The sequenced sample consisted of CD4+ T cells from PBMCs. The chain has TRBV7-2 and TRBJ1-1; weak D call: TRBD1 (6 bases). The CDR3 DNA sequence: TGTGCCAGCAGCTTAGCGTCTACAGGGTCCCTTCATGCTTTCTTT. Translating it yields CASSLASTGSLHAFF.